Listed below are T cell receptor beta chains from one sample, sequenced in a study of PD-L1 blockade in urothelial cancer. The data were produced by immunoSEQ multiplex PCR, yet TCRdb's version contains in-frame clones alone and is incomplete. The sample lists fewer than 90,000 clones; 85% to 95% were seen once. Sequenced material: PBMCs, taken around atezolizumab (anti-PD-L1) treatment. These receptor sequences come from a woman older than 75 with urothelial cancer. The CDR3 runs from the conserved cysteine through the conserved F or W. D genes are given only for firm matches. Size is omitted from some rows. Given values are once, few, many or a class for expanded clones.

d_gene	v_gene	abundance	j_gene	CDR3aa	CDR3nt
-	TRBV2	-	TRBJ2-1	CASSPRGSYNEQFF	TGTGCCAGCAGTCCCAGGGGCTCCTACAATGAGCAGTTCTTC
-	TRBV9	-	TRBJ1-1	CASSVGPSHTEAFF	TGTGCCAGCAGCGTTGGCCCCTCCCACACTGAAGCTTTCTTT
-	TRBV7-2	-	TRBJ1-2	CASSLAPRGAGGYTF	TGTGCCAGCAGCTTAGCCCCGCGGGGCGCGGGGGGCTACACCTTC
TRBD2	TRBV28	-	TRBJ2-7	CASSFPLAGGAGQYF	TGTGCCAGCAGTTTTCCGCTAGCGGGAGGGGCGGGGCAGTACTTC
TRBD1	TRBV10-2	-	TRBJ1-5	CASGQGGGLRHF	TGCGCCAGCGGACAGGGAGGCGGCTTAAGGCATTTT
TRBD2	TRBV5-4	-	TRBJ2-1	CASSQGLAAGNEQFF	TGTGCCAGCAGCCAGGGACTAGCGGCGGGCAATGAGCAGTTCTTC
TRBD1	TRBV10-3	-	TRBJ2-7	CASKSRTGSYEQYF	TGTGCCAGCAAAAGTCGGACAGGGTCCTACGAGCAGTACTTC
-	TRBV6-4	-	TRBJ1-2	CASSDRTTFPYGYTF	TGTGCCAGCAGTGACCGGACAACTTTCCCCTATGGCTACACCTTC
-	TRBV28	-	TRBJ1-5	CASSTSTGFDNQPQHF	-
-	TRBV9	-	TRBJ2-7	CASNQQTEVGSQQYF	TGTGCCAGCAACCAGCAGACAGAGGTTGGGTCGCAGCAGTACTTC
-	TRBV11-3	once	TRBJ1-3	CASSPSGGASGNTIYF	TGTGCCAGCAGCCCCTCCGGAGGGGCCTCTGGAAACACCATATATTTT
-	TRBV27	-	TRBJ2-4	CASSFGVWDIQYF	TGTGCCAGCAGTTTCGGGGTATGGGACATTCAGTACTTC
-	TRBV28	-	TRBJ2-6	CASSSIISGANVLTF	TGTGCCAGCAGTTCTATCATCTCTGGGGCCAACGTCCTGACTTTC
-	TRBV5-1	-	TRBJ2-1	CASSLGAGEQFF	TGCGCCAGCAGCTTGGGGGCAGGTGAGCAGTTCTTC
-	TRBV27	-	TRBJ1-2	CASSLAGVNAGYTF	TGTGCCAGCAGTTTAGCGGGAGTCAATGCCGGCTACACCTTC
TRBD1	TRBV27	-	TRBJ1-4	CASSLGQGERKLFF	TGTGCCAGCAGTCTGGGACAGGGGGAAAGAAAACTGTTTTTT
-	TRBV4-2	-	TRBJ2-3	CASSQAQSSLRTDTQYF	TGTGCCAGCAGCCAAGCCCAATCTAGCCTACGCACAGATACGCAGTATTTT
-	TRBV19	-	TRBJ1-2	CASRSGAGGTTNYGYTF	TGTGCCAGTAGGTCGGGCGCCGGGGGGACTACTAACTATGGCTACACCTTC
TRBD1	TRBV28	-	TRBJ1-1	CASSPGTGGISTEAFF	TGTGCCAGCAGTCCCGGGACAGGGGGGATTAGCACTGAAGCTTTCTTT
-	TRBV2	-	TRBJ1-5	CASSERGGYNQPQHF	TGTGCCAGCAGTGAACGGGGGGGCTACAATCAGCCCCAGCATTTT
-	TRBV25-1	-	TRBJ2-5	CASSEDSHQETQYF	TGTGCCAGCAGTGAGGACAGCCATCAAGAGACCCAGTACTTC
-	TRBV19	-	TRBJ2-1	CASSRGSGGYNEQFF	TGTGCCAGTAGTCGGGGTAGCGGAGGGTACAATGAGCAGTTCTTC
-	TRBV5-1	-	TRBJ1-1	CASSQGMNTEAFF	TGCGCCAGCAGCCAGGGAATGAACACTGAAGCTTTCTTT
-	TRBV30	-	TRBJ2-1	CACVNVGTYNEQFF	TGTGCCTGCGTCAATGTCGGTACCTACAATGAGCAGTTCTTC
-	TRBV2	-	TRBJ2-1	CASSDVGEFGNEQFF	TGTGCCAGCAGTGATGTTGGAGAGTTCGGGAATGAGCAGTTCTTC
TRBD1	TRBV18	-	TRBJ2-5	CASSPGTGVKETQYF	TGTGCCAGCTCCCCCGGGACAGGGGTGAAGGAGACCCAGTACTTC
TRBD2	TRBV7-9	few	TRBJ2-1	CASSYGTSGNEQFF	TGTGCCAGCAGTTACGGGACTAGCGGCAATGAGCAGTTCTTC
-	TRBV18	-	TRBJ1-3	CASSSGYTIYF	TGTGCCAGCTCCAGCGGCTACACCATATATTTT
TRBD1	TRBV5-6	-	TRBJ1-1	CASTPNTQGVGTEAFF	TGTGCCAGCACGCCGAATACACAGGGGGTAGGAACTGAAGCTTTCTTT
-	TRBV5-6	-	TRBJ1-2	CASSLSGGSNYGYTF	TGTGCCAGCAGCTTGTCCGGCGGATCTAACTATGGCTACACCTTC
TRBD1	TRBV7-8	-	TRBJ1-1	CASSYDRGPEAFF	TGTGCCAGCAGCTACGACAGGGGGCCTGAAGCTTTCTTT
TRBD2	TRBV7-9	once	TRBJ2-7	CASSLVVGTSGGPYEQYF	TGTGCCAGCAGCTTAGTGGTCGGGACTAGCGGGGGTCCCTACGAGCAGTACTTC
-	TRBV25-1	-	TRBJ1-2	CASSEAGGFWGYGYTF	TGTGCCAGCAGTGAAGCGGGGGGTTTTTGGGGCTATGGCTACACCTTC
TRBD1	TRBV28	-	TRBJ1-5	CASTPRDRGHQPQHF	TGTGCCAGCACCCCCCGGGACAGGGGGCATCAGCCCCAGCATTTT
TRBD1	TRBV11-2	-	TRBJ2-1	CASSLDRYGTGDHEQFF	TGTGCCAGCAGCTTAGATCGTTACGGGACAGGGGACCATGAGCAGTTCTTC
TRBD2	TRBV11-2	-	TRBJ2-7	CASSLYSGRTNAYEQYF	TGTGCCAGCAGCTTATATAGCGGGAGGACTAACGCCTACGAGCAGTACTTC
-	TRBV18	-	TRBJ2-3	CASSPYGDTQYF	TGTGCCAGCTCACCCTACGGGGATACGCAGTATTTT
TRBD1	TRBV28	-	TRBJ1-2	CASSLGDGQGTYGYTF	TGTGCCAGCAGTCTAGGGGACGGACAGGGGACCTATGGCTACACCTTC
-	TRBV15	-	TRBJ2-3	CATSPGAGDKYF	TGTGCCACCAGCCCGGGGGCGGGAGATAAGTATTTT